These T cell receptor beta chains were read from a single sample in a study of blood T cell repertoires in COVID-19. The assay was immunoSEQ multiplex PCR, and TCRdb's table has in-frame clones only and misses some. The data contain approximately 210,000 clones, 86% of them singletons. The sample comprised peripheral blood. The receptors were gathered from a young man who had recovered from COVID-19. Both conserved end residues are part of each CDR3. D genes are given only for firm matches. Rows may omit the clone size; those that give it use once, few, many or a size class.

TRBV19,few,TRBJ1-1,.,CASSRVAGDEAFF,TGTGCCAGTAGTCGTGTCGCCGGGGATGAAGCTTTCTTT
TRBV13,.,TRBJ2-3,TRBD2,CASSLAGGGGAETDTQYF,TGTGCCAGCAGCTTAGCAGGCGGGGGGGGTGCTGAGACAGATACGCAGTATTTT
TRBV5-4,.,TRBJ2-5,.,CASSARGGVETQYF,TGTGCCAGCAGTGCGAGAGGGGGGGTGGAGACCCAGTACTTC
TRBV12-3/TRBV12-4,.,TRBJ1-1,.,CASRATGNTEAFF,TGTGCCAGCAGGGCGACAGGGAACACTGAAGCTTTCTTT
TRBV6-1,once,TRBJ1-2,TRBD1,CASSEWGTGSGYTF,TGTGCCAGCAGTGAATGGGGGACAGGGAGTGGCTACACCTTC
TRBV5-4,once,TRBJ2-5,TRBD2,CASSPGLAGIQETQYF,TGTGCCAGCAGCCCAGGACTAGCGGGCATCCAAGAGACCCAGTACTTC
TRBV5-4,once,TRBJ2-5,TRBD2,CASSFRDYQETQYF,TGTGCCAGCAGCTTCCGGGACTATCAAGAGACCCAGTACTTC
TRBV19,.,TRBJ2-1,.,CASSITSSVAGSLYNEQFF,TGTGCCAGTAGTATAACTTCGTCGGTAGCCGGATCCCTCTACAATGAGCAGTTCTTC
TRBV7-2,once,TRBJ2-3,.,CASSLNPGLRTDTQYF,TGTGCCAGCAGCTTAAATCCGGGATTACGCACAGATACGCAGTATTTT
TRBV19,.,TRBJ1-2,.,CATRIQGGNYGYTF,TGTGCCACCAGGATACAGGGAGGGAACTATGGCTACACCTTC
TRBV30,.,TRBJ1-2,.,CAWSPGVPGYTF,TGTGCCTGGAGCCCCGGGGTCCCGGGCTACACCTTC
TRBV27,.,TRBJ1-1,.,CASSFREGEAFF,TGTGCCAGCAGTTTCCGGGAGGGTGAAGCTTTCTTT
TRBV30,.,TRBJ2-7,TRBD2,CALDGEGPYEQYF,TGTGCCTTAGATGGGGAGGGGCCCTACGAGCAGTACTTC
TRBV9,few,TRBJ1-4,TRBD1,CASSPSGGQGGEKLFF,TGTGCCAGCAGCCCTAGTGGGGGACAGGGAGGTGAAAAACTGTTTTTT
TRBV19,once,TRBJ1-6,.,CASNPGTVNSPLHF,TGTGCCAGTAACCCCGGGACTGTAAATTCACCCCTCCACTTT
TRBV12-3/TRBV12-4,.,TRBJ1-4,.,CASSFGETEKLFF,TGTGCCAGCAGTTTTGGGGAGACTGAAAAACTGTTTTTT
TRBV5-1,.,TRBJ1-1,.,CASSQIQSATEAFF,TGCGCCAGCAGTCAAATCCAGTCCGCCACTGAAGCTTTCTTT
TRBV9,.,TRBJ2-1,.,CASSVVGGPLEQFF,TGTGCCAGCAGCGTAGTGGGGGGGCCACTTGAGCAGTTCTTC
TRBV27,.,TRBJ2-5,TRBD1,CASGKDRAETQYF,TGTGCCAGCGGGAAGGACAGGGCCGAGACCCAGTACTTC
TRBV10-1,.,TRBJ2-2,.,CASLQEWAGELFF,TGCGCCAGCTTACAGGAATGGGCCGGGGAGCTGTTTTTT
TRBV3-1/TRBV3-2,.,TRBJ2-3,TRBD1,CASSPGGTDTQYF,TGTGCCAGCAGCCCAGGGGGTACAGATACGCAGTATTTT
TRBV27,.,TRBJ1-4,.,CASRPDSYYEKLFF,TGTGCCAGCAGGCCGGACAGTTACTATGAAAAACTGTTTTTT
TRBV10-2,few,TRBJ1-4,.,CASRISGGGEKLFF,TGCGCCAGCAGGATCTCAGGAGGCGGAGAAAAACTGTTTTTT
TRBV4-1,.,TRBJ2-3,TRBD2,CASRLAGVVDTQYF,TGCGCCAGCAGGCTAGCGGGGGTGGTAGATACGCAGTATTTT